These T cell receptor beta chains were read from a single sample in a study of blood T cell repertoires in COVID-19. TCRdb keeps only in-frame clones here, not all; method: immunoSEQ multiplex PCR. The table lists roughly 160,000 clones, approximately 86% of them singletons. Sequences were obtained from peripheral blood. Source of these receptors: a man between 60 and 75 years old with acute or convalescent COVID-19. CDR3s include the opening cysteine and the closing phenylalanine or tryptophan. Fields, in order: CDR3 protein, V gene.

cdr3_aa: CASRVQDPYGYTF; v_call: TRBV6-6
cdr3_aa: CASRSGQGPPEQYF; v_call: TRBV6-5
cdr3_aa: CASKTGANTEAFF; v_call: TRBV19
cdr3_aa: CASSPRQGVVEKLFF; v_call: TRBV28
cdr3_aa: CASRRDLIYGYTF; v_call: TRBV12-3/TRBV12-4
cdr3_aa: CASSLPPGTSEEKLFF; v_call: TRBV7-6
cdr3_aa: CAISRDRDGYTF; v_call: TRBV10-3
cdr3_aa: CSVLTSGSIYNEQFF; v_call: TRBV29-1
cdr3_aa: CASSWYTGVETQYF; v_call: TRBV6-2/TRBV6-3
cdr3_aa: CASKRMGLANEKLFF; v_call: TRBV2
cdr3_aa: CASSLQGAPIADTQYF; v_call: TRBV7-6
cdr3_aa: CASSPMESTNEKLFF; v_call: TRBV5-1
cdr3_aa: CASRLAGADTQYF; v_call: TRBV7-3
cdr3_aa: CASSLTGMGYGYTF; v_call: TRBV7-8
cdr3_aa: CASSLNAGQPQHF; v_call: TRBV27
cdr3_aa: CASSWTGGNQPQHF; v_call: TRBV12-1
cdr3_aa: CASSLVVGGYNEQFF; v_call: TRBV5-1
cdr3_aa: CASSLARENTQYF; v_call: TRBV11-3
cdr3_aa: CATRGRYNSPLHF; v_call: TRBV15
cdr3_aa: CASSENREEKLFF; v_call: TRBV2
cdr3_aa: CASDRMVGYTF; v_call: TRBV2
cdr3_aa: CASSLMTDFSSPLHF; v_call: TRBV5-1
cdr3_aa: CASSLGPGTEAFF; v_call: TRBV5-1
cdr3_aa: CASSVVQTSYNEQFF; v_call: TRBV9
cdr3_aa: CASRRQGAQETQYF; v_call: TRBV7-9
cdr3_aa: CATREGLDTDTQYF; v_call: TRBV5-1
cdr3_aa: CASSLAGGKSNSPLHF; v_call: TRBV5-1
cdr3_aa: CASSSRDRGPGETQYF; v_call: TRBV4-2
cdr3_aa: CASSPRIGTDTQYF; v_call: TRBV19
cdr3_aa: CASSQDLYGYTF; v_call: TRBV3-1/TRBV3-2
cdr3_aa: CASSVGAGGLTYEQYF; v_call: TRBV9
cdr3_aa: CASSVMGTAPTEAFF; v_call: TRBV9
cdr3_aa: CASSPDRGGYEQYF; v_call: TRBV2
cdr3_aa: CASSFQGRGYTF; v_call: TRBV28
cdr3_aa: CASRPGGGNTEAFF; v_call: TRBV6-5
cdr3_aa: CASSDNRGTNEKLFF; v_call: TRBV6-6
cdr3_aa: CASISQGALQPQHF; v_call: TRBV28
cdr3_aa: CASSLAHLAGGHNEQFF; v_call: TRBV7-6
cdr3_aa: CAWSGGSTNEKLFF; v_call: TRBV30
cdr3_aa: CASSGSRNTEAFF; v_call: TRBV2
cdr3_aa: CASSPGASGAGELFF; v_call: TRBV7-3
cdr3_aa: CASSLGPGSYEQYF; v_call: TRBV28
cdr3_aa: CASSAIAQSSYNEQFF; v_call: TRBV27
cdr3_aa: CSASKRLASTDTQYF; v_call: TRBV20-1
cdr3_aa: CASSLALGRGSYEQYF; v_call: TRBV7-9
cdr3_aa: CASSQEGAGTGELFF; v_call: TRBV3-1/TRBV3-2
cdr3_aa: CASSFSGYSTYEQYF; v_call: TRBV5-5
cdr3_aa: CASSFQGVGGYTF; v_call: TRBV27
cdr3_aa: CASSYPGQGSYEQYF; v_call: TRBV6-6